These T cell receptor beta chains were read from a single sample in a study of cytomegalovirus exposure and HLA in healthy donors. Clones were sequenced by immunoSEQ multiplex PCR, and TCRdb holds only the in-frame ones, with some missing. The data hold over 100,000 clones, with about four fifths observed a single time. Sequencing was done on a sample of PBMCs. These receptors came from a woman in her thirties or forties in good health and CMV-seronegative. Each CDR3 is given with its conserved first and last residue. D genes are given only for firm matches. The size entry is marked missing in some rows and otherwise reads once, few, many or a size class.

d_gene	abundance	v_gene	j_gene	CDR3aa	CDR3nt
TRBD1	NA	TRBV2	TRBJ1-5	CASSKQGATVSIGNQPQHF	TGTGCCAGCAGTAAACAGGGGGCAACGGTTTCCATCGGCAATCAGCCCCAGCATTTT
NA	NA	TRBV5-1	TRBJ1-1	CASSLEGLSMNTEAFF	TGCGCCAGCAGCTTGGAAGGACTCTCGATGAACACTGAAGCTTTCTTT
TRBD2	NA	TRBV5-1	TRBJ2-7	CASSLILAGDGDEQYF	TGCGCCAGCAGCCTCATTCTAGCGGGGGACGGGGACGAGCAGTACTTC
NA	NA	TRBV29-1	TRBJ2-2	CSVRGRSGELFF	TGCAGCGTACGAGGGAGATCCGGGGAGCTGTTTTTT
NA	NA	TRBV10-3	TRBJ1-2	CAISATGKNGYTF	TGTGCCATCAGCGCTACAGGGAAGAATGGCTACACCTTC
NA	NA	TRBV10-2	TRBJ2-3	CASSDLSTDTQYF	TGCGCCAGCAGTGACTTAAGCACAGATACGCAGTATTTT
TRBD1	NA	TRBV28	TRBJ1-3	CASSLYILGQGIGNTIYF	TGTGCCAGCAGTTTATACATCCTGGGACAGGGGATAGGAAACACCATATATTTT
NA	NA	TRBV9	TRBJ2-3	CASSVTTAGDTQYF	TGTGCCAGCAGCGTAACAACAGCGGGAGATACGCAGTATTTT
NA	NA	TRBV28	TRBJ1-1	CASGPQNRVTEAFF	TGTGCCAGCGGTCCCCAAAACAGGGTCACTGAAGCTTTCTTT
NA	NA	TRBV19	TRBJ1-5	CASTPAPGAVNQPQHF	TGTGCCAGTACCCCTGCCCCAGGGGCCGTTAATCAGCCCCAGCATTTT
TRBD2	NA	TRBV18	TRBJ2-5	CASSPRGGETQYF	TGTGCCAGCTCACCACGGGGAGGGGAGACCCAGTACTTC
TRBD1	few	TRBV5-1	TRBJ1-1	CASSRGQMNTEAFF	TGCGCCAGCAGCCGGGGACAGATGAACACTGAAGCTTTCTTT
NA	NA	TRBV29-1	TRBJ1-1	CSVGGSEAFF	TGCAGCGTTGGAGGATCTGAAGCTTTCTTT
TRBD2	NA	TRBV29-1	TRBJ2-1	CSVGLAGGFEQFF	TGCAGCGTGGGACTAGCGGGGGGTTTTGAGCAGTTCTTC
TRBD1	NA	TRBV18	TRBJ1-2	CASSPDRGDGYTF	TGTGCCAGCTCACCAGACAGGGGTGATGGCTACACCTTC
NA	NA	TRBV29-1	TRBJ2-7	CSVEGAASYEQYF	TGCAGCGTTGAAGGGGCAGCTTCCTACGAGCAGTACTTC
NA	few	TRBV7-9	TRBJ2-7	CASSSATNSYEQYF	TGTGCCAGCAGCTCCGCCACAAACTCCTACGAGCAGTACTTC
NA	few	TRBV5-1	TRBJ1-1	CASIGPGINTEAFF	TGCGCCAGCATAGGTCCGGGGATAAACACTGAAGCTTTCTTT
NA	NA	TRBV5-8	TRBJ1-2	CASSLALPGNYGYTF	TGTGCCAGCAGCTTGGCTTTACCGGGAAACTATGGCTACACCTTC
NA	NA	TRBV7-8	TRBJ2-1	CASSLMSGSYNEQFF	TGTGCCAGCAGCTTAATGTCGGGCTCCTACAATGAGCAGTTCTTC
TRBD2	few	TRBV6-4	TRBJ2-1	CASSDDSGGPNEQFF	TGTGCCAGCAGTGACGATAGCGGGGGGCCAAATGAGCAGTTCTTC
NA	NA	TRBV10-1	TRBJ2-7	CASSAGDEDYEQYF	TGCGCCAGCAGTGCAGGGGACGAAGACTACGAGCAGTACTTC
TRBD1	NA	TRBV27	TRBJ1-1	CASSRTGVTEAFF	TGTGCCAGCAGTCGCACAGGGGTAACTGAAGCTTTCTTT
NA	NA	TRBV10-3	TRBJ1-2	CAISDRQHYGYTF	TGTGCCATCAGTGACAGACAGCACTATGGCTACACCTTC
TRBD1	NA	TRBV6-6	TRBJ1-5	CASRLQGGKQPQHF	TGTGCCAGCAGACTACAGGGGGGAAAACAGCCCCAGCATTTT
NA	NA	TRBV5-1	TRBJ1-1	CASSLMDPRNTEAFF	TGCGCCAGCAGCTTGATGGATCCTAGGAACACTGAAGCTTTCTTT
NA	NA	TRBV6-5	TRBJ2-7	CASGQRRVYEQYF	TGTGCCAGCGGACAAAGACGGGTCTACGAGCAGTACTTC
NA	NA	TRBV5-4	TRBJ1-5	CASSEGGVNQPQHF	TGTGCCAGCAGCGAGGGTGGAGTTAATCAGCCCCAGCATTTT
TRBD1	NA	TRBV10-3	TRBJ1-2	CAISVDRDNYGYTF	TGTGCCATCAGTGTGGACAGGGATAACTATGGCTACACCTTC
NA	many	TRBV19	TRBJ1-5	CASSPRLDNQPQHF	TGTGCCAGTAGCCCTAGGCTGGACAATCAGCCCCAGCATTTT